This TCR beta chain emerged from a study of T cell changes during pregnancy in multiple sclerosis (dated by TCRdb to between 2017 and 2020). At the level of the whole study: The study looked at changes in the T cell repertoire across pregnancy in women with multiple sclerosis.

The germline V gene encodes CDR1 MNHNY and CDR2 SVGAGI (reference sequence). Unmatched junction bases come to 3, with V trimmed by 2 bases and J by 0 bases. The CDR3 sequence holds 16 residues, the cysteine and phenylalanine included. The retained sequence is limited to the CDR3, 48 bases, with the frame set at the first base. To note about this clone: The antigen it binds to is not known. The record has no base qualities; no much larger clone is one base away.

Library method: the immunoSEQ multiplex PCR assay. Imported from immuneACCESS, the table was reduced by TCRdb to in-frame sequences with V and J called. These copies leave out some clones; in studies compared against another copy, an unresolved V gene accounts for under half, and the cause of the remainder is not known. The sample table contains roughly 59,000 clones; only one count was recorded for about 93% of them. In total, the top ten clones hold 3.2% of the sample. This receptor chain uses TRBV6-6 and TRBJ1-3, with 8 bases in between that match TRBD1. The sequencing used CD8+ T cells from peripheral blood mononuclear cells, collected in the second trimester of pregnancy. This TCR derives from a female donor with multiple sclerosis, enrolled in a pregnancy study. The DNA reads TGTGCCAGCAGTTACCTAACAGGGGGCTCTGGAAACACCATATATTTT. This translates into CASSYLTGGSGNTIYF.